This TCR beta chain was obtained from a study of beta chain features in type 1 diabetes. Study-level results: There was a moderate but significant shortening of TCRB CDR3s in all four CD4+ subsets of Type 1 diabetes patients.

Remarks on this clone: What it binds is not known.

The sequenced template was cDNA made from the entire isolated RNA. Clones were read by immunoSEQ multiplex PCR, and TCRdb kept only the in-frame ones, dropping some. The table includes approximately 360,000 clones, over 9.5% detected once. The collection from each donor was one heparinised blood draw averaging about 110 mL. This CDR3 is 15 amino acids long. Germline values: CDR1 SGHTA, CDR2 FQGNSA. V lost 5 bases and J lost 0; bases outside the gene matches: 4. Sequenced: naive CD4+ T cells from blood. This chain connects TRBV7-2 to TRBJ2-1; 7 bases are shared with TRBD1. This TCR was recovered from a woman aged 18-29 years with type 1 diabetes. This CDR3 is CASSADRASYNEQFF. CDR3 nucleotides: TGTGCCAGCAGCGCCGACAGGGCCTCCTACAATGAGCAGTTCTTC.